What follows are 26 T cell receptor beta chains derived from one specimen sequenced in a study of beta chain features in type 1 diabetes. As every portion of the isolated RNA was reverse transcribed, the sequencing read expressed TCRB transcripts. Clones were read by immunoSEQ multiplex PCR, and TCRdb kept only the in-frame ones, dropping some. The sample lists around 310,000 clones; approximately 11% were seen once. Sequences were obtained from naive CD4+ T cells from blood. Receptors originate from a woman between 25 and 40 years old in good health.

This clone was detected only a few times. This chain joins TRBV6-6 and TRBJ1-5, with D perhaps TRBD1 (6 bases). Trimming removed 5 bases from V and 4 bases from J, with 12 bases in between. Germline V gene lookup returns CDR1 MNHNY and CDR2 SVGAGI (reference sequence). This CDR3 has 14 residues. CDR3 loop: CASSTGGPNQPQHF. The CDR3 DNA is TGTGCCAGCAGTACCGGGGGGCCAAATCAGCCCCAGCATTTT.

This clone was seen more than once but under ten times. The gene calls are TRBV7-2 and TRBJ2-1, with TRBD2 identical over 8 bases. CDR1 is SGHTA and CDR2 is FQGNSA in the germline V gene. J was trimmed by 3 bases and V by 5 bases; bases with no gene match: 3. This CDR3 has 14 residues. CDR3 nucleotide sequence: TGTGCCAGCAGCCGGAGCGGGGGCTACAATGAGCAGTTCTTC. Translated, it gives CASSRSGGYNEQFF. The full variable domain, rest sourced from reference TRBV7-2 and TRBJ2-1, is GAGVSQSPSNKVTEKGKDVELRCDPISGHTALYWYRQSLGQGLEFLIYFQGNSAPDKSGLPSDRFSAERTGGSVSTLTIQRTQQEDSAVYLCASSRSGGYNEQFFGPGTRLTVL.

The chain recombines TRBV7-9 with TRBJ2-5, with TRBD1 as a possible D gene (5 bases). Germline-derived CDR1 and CDR2 are SEHNR and FQNEAQ (reference sequence). The CDR3 totals 15 residues. Trimming cost V 8 bases and J 5 bases, with 21 bases left between them. CDR3 sequence: CASESSRGLWETQYF. CDR3 DNA sequence: TGTGCCAGCGAATCTTCAAGGGGCTTGTGGGAGACCCAGTACTTC. Using reference TRBV7-9 and TRBJ2-5 for the parts outside the CDR3, the full variable domain is DTGVSQNPRHKITKRGQNVTFRCDPISEHNRLYWYRQTLGQGPEFLTYFQNEAQLEKSRLLSDRFSAERPKGSFSTLEIQRTEQGDSAMYLCASESSRGLWETQYFGPGTRLLVL.

This clone was observed a handful of times. The chain combines TRBV7-9 with TRBJ2-5, with D tentatively TRBD2 (5 bases). Germline CDR1 is SEHNR and CDR2 is FQNEAQ (reference sequence). CDR3 length: 15 amino acids. Trimming cost V 1 base and J 5 bases, with 14 bases left between them. CDR3 bases: TGTGCCAGCAGCTTAGACAGAGCGGTATCGGAGACCCAGTACTTC. Its protein product is CASSLDRAVSETQYF.

This clone occurred a few times. V and J are TRBV14 and TRBJ2-5, with TRBD2 matching 10 bases. V shed 4 bases, J shed 5 bases, and the junction held 4 bases outside the gene matches. Germline V gene sequence: CDR1 SGHDN, CDR2 FVKESK. The CDR3 has 14 residues. The CDR3 loop reads CASSRAGGDETQYF. CDR3 nucleotide sequence: TGTGCCAGCAGCCGAGCGGGAGGGGACGAGACCCAGTACTTC.

The V gene is TRBV19, the J gene TRBJ2-1, with a weak D call TRBD2 (5 bases). The CDR3 has 16 residues. The ends were cut back, 3 bases at V and 3 bases at J, with 15 bases in the middle. CDR1 LNHDA and CDR2 SQIVND come from the germline V gene (reference sequence). The CDR3 loop reads CASSMASGRGYNEQFF. The CDR3 coding sequence is TGTGCCAGTAGTATGGCCAGTGGGAGAGGCTACAATGAGCAGTTCTTC.

This clone has more than one count but fewer than ten. V usage is TRBV27 and J usage is TRBJ1-2; maybe TRBD1 (5 bases). Germline V gene sequence: CDR1 MNHEY, CDR2 SMNVEV (reference sequence). CDR3 size: 13 residues. V gave up 7 bases and J gave up 7 bases, with 16 bases separating them. CDR3 in amino acids: CASTPGQGGGYTF. In DNA, the CDR3 is TGTGCCAGCACCCCCGGGCAGGGTGGTGGCTACACCTTC.

This CDR3 reads CSVGDRDFGELFF. In DNA form, the CDR3 reads TGCAGCGTTGGGGACAGAGACTTCGGGGAGCTGTTTTTT. The V call is TRBV29-1, the J call TRBJ2-2; 7 bases match TRBD1. V shed 4 bases and J 7 bases; nucleotides not matched to a gene: 6. This CDR3 comprises 13 residues. Germline-derived CDR1 and CDR2 are SQVTM and ANQGSEA.

This clone was seen only a few times. The V and J genes are TRBV28 and TRBJ2-1, with D maybe TRBD2 (5 bases). The germline V and J ends were trimmed by 6 bases and 0 bases, with 15 bases remaining between them. The CDR3 length is 16 residues. Germline values: CDR1 MDHEN, CDR2 SYDVKM. As DNA, the CDR3 is TGTGCCAGCAGCCCGAGTTGGGAGAGCTCCTACAATGAGCAGTTCTTC. Translated, it gives CASSPSWESSYNEQFF.

In its sample, this clone was seen many times. The J gene is TRBJ2-1, the V gene TRBV29-1; the D gene is possibly TRBD1 (5 bases). The V and J ends lost 7 bases and 6 bases respectively, with 7 bases between them. Germline CDR1 is SQVTM and CDR2 is ANQGSEA. The length of the CDR3 is 10 residues. The CDR3 loop reads CSGDSNEQFF. CDR3 DNA: TGCAGCGGCGACAGCAATGAGCAGTTCTTC.

The gene calls are TRBV30 and TRBJ1-4, with no clear D. The CDR3 is 17 amino acids. V gave up 1 base and J gave up 0 bases, with 15 bases separating them. The V gene's germline CDR1 is GTSNPN and CDR2 SVGIG (reference sequence). The CDR3 DNA sequence: TGTGCCTGGAGTGCCACCTTCTTCGGAGCAACTAATGAAAAACTGTTTTTT. Residues: CAWSATFFGATNEKLFF.

The V gene is TRBV28, the J gene TRBJ2-7; 11 bases are shared with TRBD2. This CDR3 has 15 residues. The ends lost 4 bases at V and 1 base at J; junction bases unmatched: 3. Germline V lookup: CDR1 MDHEN, CDR2 SYDVKM. The DNA of the CDR3 is TGTGCCAGCAGTTCGACTAGCGGGACATCCTACGAGCAGTACTTC. This sequence encodes CASSSTSGTSYEQYF.

The genes are TRBV6-5 and TRBJ2-3; D is perhaps TRBD1 (6 bases). This CDR3 contains 13 residues. Germline values: CDR1 MNHEY, CDR2 SVGAGI. Trimming removed 2 bases at V and 4 bases at J, with 7 bases between. CDR3 amino acids: CASSYHRADTQYF. The CDR3, as DNA: TGTGCCAGCAGTTACCACAGGGCAGATACGCAGTATTTT.

This clone turned up a few times. This chain joins TRBV5-1 and TRBJ1-1, with no clear D. Germline V gene data show CDR1 as SGHRS and CDR2 as YFSETQ. The CDR3 sequence is 12 residues long. V lost 1 base and J 11 bases, leaving 12 bases between the germline ends. Here the CDR3 reads CASSLLGGLAFF. CDR3 sequence (DNA): TGCGCCAGCAGCTTGCTGGGAGGTCTGGCTTTCTTT. The entire variable domain, with the rest obtained from reference TRBV5-1 and TRBJ1-1, is as follows: KAGVTQTPRYLIKTRGQQVTLSCSPISGHRSVSWYQQTPGQGLQFLFEYFSETQRNKGNFPGRFSGRQFSNSRSEMNVSTLELGDSALYLCASSLLGGLAFFGQGTRLTVV.

The V call is TRBV18, the J call TRBJ2-7; tentatively, D is TRBD2 (6 bases). The germline CDR1 and CDR2 sequences are KGHSH and LQKENI. V was trimmed by 3 bases and J by 1 base, leaving 10 bases between them. The CDR3 is 14 residues long. As DNA, the CDR3 is TGTGCCAGCTCACCGGGACTGACTTCCTACGAGCAGTACTTC. The encoded protein is CASSPGLTSYEQYF.

DNA of the CDR3: TGTGCCAGCAGCACCCGGGAGGGCGCAGATACGCAGTATTTT. Protein product: CASSTREGADTQYF. J is TRBJ2-3 and V is TRBV11-2; 8 bases are shared with TRBD2. The CDR3 sequence is 14 residues long. Germline V gene lookup returns CDR1 SGHAT and CDR2 FQNNGV. V lost 5 bases to trimming and J lost 4 bases; unmatched junction nucleotides: 5.

This clone has more than one count but fewer than ten. The J gene is TRBJ2-7, the V gene TRBV15; 7 nucleotides match TRBD1. This CDR3 contains 17 residues. V lost 0 bases, J lost 0 bases, and 8 bases stayed unmatched. The germline V gene encodes CDR1 LNHNV and CDR2 YYDKDF (reference sequence). The CDR3 DNA follows: TGTGCCACCAGCAGAGATCTATGGACAGGAGGCTCCTACGAGCAGTACTTC. Its translation is CATSRDLWTGGSYEQYF.

This clone showed up just a few times. The V gene is TRBV5-4, the J gene TRBJ2-7; D is possibly TRBD2 (6 bases). The CDR3 extends over 15 amino acids. V was trimmed by 0 bases and J by 4 bases, leaving 14 bases between them. Germline V lookup: CDR1 SGHNT, CDR2 YYREEE (reference sequence). The CDR3 DNA reads as TGTGCCAGCAGCTTGGCCGGTGGAGGGTATTACGAGCAGTACTTC. Amino acid sequence: CASSLAGGGYYEQYF.

This clone was detected only a few times. V is TRBV7-2 and J is TRBJ2-3; TRBD1 matches at 8 bases. V shed 6 bases, J shed 2 bases, and the junction held 7 bases outside the gene matches. Germline assignment: CDR1 SGHTA and CDR2 FQGNSA. The CDR3 is 15 amino acids. The CDR3 DNA reads as TGTGCCAGCAGGAGACAGGGGTCCTTCACAGATACGCAGTATTTT. It codes for CASRRQGSFTDTQYF. Filled out from reference TRBV7-2 and TRBJ2-3, the complete variable domain reads GAGVSQSPSNKVTEKGKDVELRCDPISGHTALYWYRQSLGQGLEFLIYFQGNSAPDKSGLPSDRFSAERTGGSVSTLTIQRTQQEDSAVYLCASRRQGSFTDTQYFGPGTRLTVL.

The CDR3 region has the DNA TGTGCCAGCAGCCCCCCCGGGACAGGAGCTCGCTATGGCTACACCTTC. This codes for CASSPPGTGARYGYTF. The chain employs TRBV7-9 and TRBJ1-2; 8 nucleotides match TRBD1. This CDR3 contains 16 residues. The germline V gene encodes CDR1 SEHNR and CDR2 FQNEAQ (reference sequence). V dropped 5 bases and J dropped 4; count of bases not matched to a gene: 12. The variable domain in full, with the rest retrieved from reference TRBV7-9 and TRBJ1-2, is DTGVSQNPRHKITKRGQNVTFRCDPISEHNRLYWYRQTLGQGPEFLTYFQNEAQLEKSRLLSDRFSAERPKGSFSTLEIQRTEQGDSAMYLCASSPPGTGARYGYTFGSGTRLTVV.

This sequence joins TRBV5-1 and TRBJ2-1; a weak D match, TRBD2 (6 bases). The CDR3 covers 15 residues. CDR1 is SGHRS, CDR2 YFSETQ, per germline. V was pared by 4 bases and J by 6 bases, with 17 bases between. For the CDR3, the DNA is TGCGCCAGCAGCGCGGGGACGGACCGGAGCAATGAGCAGTTCTTC. Translating it yields CASSAGTDRSNEQFF.

This clone was seen more than once but under ten times. This chain links TRBV5-1 with TRBJ2-2; D remains unclear. The V and J ends lost 4 bases and 5 bases respectively, with 15 bases between them. CDR1 is SGHRS and CDR2 is YFSETQ in the germline V gene. The CDR3 extends over 15 amino acids. Here the CDR3 DNA reads TGCGCCAGCAGCGGTCCGGTTCCAATTACCGGGGAGCTGTTTTTT. It codes for CASSGPVPITGELFF.

The chain combines TRBV5-1 with TRBJ1-5; D remains unclear. Germline V gives CDR1 SGHRS, CDR2 YFSETQ. V lost 0 bases and J 2 bases, leaving 18 bases between the germline ends. The CDR3 extends over 18 amino acids. The chain's CDR3 is CASSLGWGTEGGNQPQHF. The CDR3 DNA is TGCGCCAGCAGCTTGGGTTGGGGAACGGAGGGTGGCAATCAGCCCCAGCATTTT.

This clone has a handful of counts. Other DNA sequences of this sample code for an identical CDR3. The DNA for the CDR3 is TGTGCCAGCAGCTTAAATAGCGGGGGAGAGACCCAGTACTTC. This sequence encodes CASSLNSGGETQYF. The chain is built from TRBV7-2 and TRBJ2-5, with 9 nucleotides matching TRBD2. Trimming took 2 bases from V and 4 from J; bases not matched to a gene: 2. Germline CDR1 SGHTA, CDR2 FQGNSA. The CDR3 totals 14 residues.

The V call is TRBV29-1, the J call TRBJ1-4, with no clear D. Germline lookup yields CDR1 SQVTM and CDR2 ANQGSEA. The CDR3 is 11 residues long. V lost 4 bases and J lost 5, with 5 bases in between. CDR3 residues: CSVVQNEKLFF. CDR3 nucleotides: TGCAGCGTTGTTCAGAATGAAAAACTGTTTTTT.

The chain recombines TRBV7-9 with TRBJ2-7; 8 positions match TRBD1. The germline gives CDR1 SEHNR, CDR2 FQNEAQ (reference sequence). With V trimmed by 2 bases and J by 3 bases, 9 bases remained unmatched. This CDR3 is built from 16 residues. Here the CDR3 DNA reads TGTGCCAGCAGCTTAATACGGACAGGGCAACACTACGAGCAGTACTTC. Its protein product is CASSLIRTGQHYEQYF.